This TCR beta chain was obtained from a study of blood T cell repertoires in COVID-19. For the study at large: Samples representing acute and convalescent COVID-19 were sourced from the United States, Italy and Spain.

Libraries were prepared by immunoSEQ multiplex PCR; TCRdb keeps only in-frame clonotypes and omits some of them. The sample has around 250,000 clones, around 86% seen once. The clonotype was recovered from a woman between 55 and 75 years old who had recovered from COVID-19. The sequencing sample was made of peripheral blood.

CDR3 loop: CASSVPGGAHNEQFF. CDR3 nucleotide sequence: TGTGCCAGCAGCGTACCCGGGGGGGCCCACAATGAGCAGTTCTTC. The V and J genes are TRBV9 and TRBJ2-1; TRBD2 aligns across 8 bases. The CDR3 is 15 residues long. Germline V lookup: CDR1 SGDLS, CDR2 YYNGEE. With V trimmed by 1 base and J by 5 bases, 5 bases remained unmatched.